What follows describes a single T cell receptor beta chain. Clinical symptoms, serum thyroxine and TRAb, thyroid ultrasound and orbital computed tomography were used for the diagnoses. This entry belongs to a study of T cells in Graves' hyperthyroidism and ophthalmopathy. About the research overall: Sampling of peripheral blood happened at initial diagnosis, prior to any treatment.

Unmatched junction bases numbered 1, after V lost 4 bases and J lost 10 bases. Germline loops: CDR1 LNHDA, CDR2 SQIVND (reference sequence). The CDR3 spans 13 residues. Researchers amplified the TCR beta CDR3 regions from RNA transcripts. TCR CDR3 underwent first-round RT-PCR with the HTBI primer set. Using its own MiXCR run on the multiplex PCR reads, TCRdb lists one record per CDR3 protein. This table holds around 720,000 distinct CDR3 sequences, 35% found once. The chain combines TRBV19 with TRBJ2-2; TRBD2 aligns across 12 bases. The sequence came from a woman aged 35 to 49 with Graves' hyperthyroidism. The sample comprised blood. The CDR3 is CASSRTSGEELFF. The CDR3 nucleotides read TGTGCCAGTAGTAGGACTAGCGGGGAGGAGCTGTTTTTT.